This T cell receptor (beta chain) was identified during a study of T-cell memory formation after mild COVID-19. Study-wide context: Largely donor-specific sequence clusters came from two donors.

Study conclusions and caveats: Most CD4+ clones that shrank were in CM and EM, while CD8+ ones turned up in EMRA. Detection of some responders pre-infection suggested pre-existing cross-reactive memory T cells participated.

J was trimmed by 2 bases and V by 6 bases; bases with no gene match: 7. The CDR3 is made up of 15 amino acids. CDR1 is SGHRS, CDR2 YFSETQ, per germline. 5'RACE primed from the constant segment yielded TCR alpha and TCR beta cDNA libraries bearing sample barcodes and UMIs. A single record per CDR3 protein comes from TCRdb applying MiXCR to the 5' RACE reads. The table includes under 250,000 distinct CDR3 sequences, over 9% detected once. Notes on this clonotype: The antigen is unknown.

Sequencing used PBMCs or a T cell subset sorted from them (not recorded which). The receptor's source is a man between 18 and 29 years old who had mild COVID-19 (a few samples of this study predate the infection). Cell type and time point are not known. The chain recombines TRBV5-1 with TRBJ1-2, with 10 bases aligning to TRBD1. The CDR3 bases are TGCGCCAGCACCGTGACAGGGGGCGCAAACTATGGCTACACCTTC. This codes for CASTVTGGANYGYTF.